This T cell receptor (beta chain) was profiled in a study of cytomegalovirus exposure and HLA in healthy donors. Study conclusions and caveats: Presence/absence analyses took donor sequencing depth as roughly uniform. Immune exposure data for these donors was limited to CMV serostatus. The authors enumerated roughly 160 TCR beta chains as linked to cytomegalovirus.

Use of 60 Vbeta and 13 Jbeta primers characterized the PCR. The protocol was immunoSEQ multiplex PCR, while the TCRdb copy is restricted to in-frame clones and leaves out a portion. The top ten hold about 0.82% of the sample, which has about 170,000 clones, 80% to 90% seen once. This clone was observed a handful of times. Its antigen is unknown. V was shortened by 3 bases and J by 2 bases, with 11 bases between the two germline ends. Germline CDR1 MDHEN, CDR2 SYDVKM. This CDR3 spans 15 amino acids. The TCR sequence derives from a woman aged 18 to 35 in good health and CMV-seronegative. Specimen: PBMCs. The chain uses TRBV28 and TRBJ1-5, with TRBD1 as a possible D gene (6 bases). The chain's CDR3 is CASSFYRDGNQPQHF. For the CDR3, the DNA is TGTGCCAGCAGTTTTTACAGGGATGGCAATCAGCCCCAGCATTTT. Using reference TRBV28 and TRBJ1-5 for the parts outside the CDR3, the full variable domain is DVKVTQSSRYLVKRTGEKVFLECVQDMDHENMFWYRQDPGLGLRLIYFSYDVKMKEKGDIPEGYSVSREKKERFSLILESASTNQTSMYLCASSFYRDGNQPQHFGDGTRLSIL.